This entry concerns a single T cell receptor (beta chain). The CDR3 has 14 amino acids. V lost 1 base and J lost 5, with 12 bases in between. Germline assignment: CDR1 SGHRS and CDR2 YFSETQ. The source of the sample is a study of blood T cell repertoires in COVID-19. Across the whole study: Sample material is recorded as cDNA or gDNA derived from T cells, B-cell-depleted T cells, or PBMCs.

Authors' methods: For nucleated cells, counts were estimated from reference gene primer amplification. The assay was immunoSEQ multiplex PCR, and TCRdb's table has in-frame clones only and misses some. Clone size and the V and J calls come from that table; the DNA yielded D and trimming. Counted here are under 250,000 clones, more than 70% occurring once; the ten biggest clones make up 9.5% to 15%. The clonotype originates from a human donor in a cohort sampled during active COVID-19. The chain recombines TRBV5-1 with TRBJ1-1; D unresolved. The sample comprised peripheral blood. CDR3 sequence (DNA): TGCGCCAGCAGCTTGATGCCTTCCGGGACTGAAGCTTTCTTT. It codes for CASSLMPSGTEAFF.